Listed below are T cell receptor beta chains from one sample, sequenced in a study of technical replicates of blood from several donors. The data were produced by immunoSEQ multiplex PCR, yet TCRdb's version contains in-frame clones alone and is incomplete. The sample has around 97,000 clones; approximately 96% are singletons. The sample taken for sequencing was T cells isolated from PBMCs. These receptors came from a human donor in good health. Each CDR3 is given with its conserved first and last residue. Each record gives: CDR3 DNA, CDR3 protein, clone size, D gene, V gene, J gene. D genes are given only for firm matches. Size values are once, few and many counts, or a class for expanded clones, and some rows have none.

TGTGCCAGCAGCTCTAGCGGGAGCCACGACGAGCAGTACTTC,CASSSSGSHDEQYF,once,TRBD2,TRBV7-3,TRBJ2-7
TGTGCCAGTCGGACAGGTTTTAACTACAATGAGCAGTTCTTC,CASRTGFNYNEQFF,NA,TRBD1,TRBV27,TRBJ2-1
TGTGCCTGGGCCCTTGGGGGCACGCAGTATTTT,CAWALGGTQYF,NA,NA,TRBV30,TRBJ2-3
TGTGCCAGCAGTTCGAGGACAGTCTTTAACTATGGCTACACCTTC,CASSSRTVFNYGYTF,NA,NA,TRBV6-5,TRBJ1-2
TGTGCCAGCACAGACAGGAACACTGAAGCTTTCTTT,CASTDRNTEAFF,NA,NA,TRBV19,TRBJ1-1
TGTGCCAGCAGTCTACTGACAGGGAGTCAAGAGACCCAGTACTTC,CASSLLTGSQETQYF,NA,TRBD1,TRBV5-5,TRBJ2-5
TGCGCCAGCAGCCAAGATGACAAGGCGTTCTCTGGAAACACCATATATTTT,CASSQDDKAFSGNTIYF,NA,NA,TRBV4-3,TRBJ1-3
TGTGCCAGCAGTGAGTTACGGGGATCTGAAAAACTGTTTTTT,CASSELRGSEKLFF,NA,NA,TRBV2,TRBJ1-4
TGTGCCAGCAGCTTTCTAGGAGGGAGTTTTGCGGGGGAGCTGTTTTTT,CASSFLGGSFAGELFF,once,NA,TRBV13,TRBJ2-2
TGTGCCTGGAGTGTCCGCTCGGATCAGCCCCAGCATTTT,CAWSVRSDQPQHF,NA,NA,TRBV30,TRBJ1-5
TGTGCCAGCAGCCGGGACAGGGGAGATACCGGGGAGCTGTTTTTT,CASSRDRGDTGELFF,NA,TRBD1,TRBV6-5,TRBJ2-2
TGTGCCAGCAGGGAGATCAACCTCCGAGAGACCCAGTACTTC,CASREINLRETQYF,NA,NA,TRBV6-6,TRBJ2-5
TGTGCCAGCAGCCCCACTCTTAGGGGGGGTTTTTACGAGCAGTACTTC,CASSPTLRGGFYEQYF,NA,NA,TRBV9,TRBJ2-7
TGTGCCAGCAGTTTGCCACTAGCGGGAGGGTCCTACAATGAGCAGTTCTTC,CASSLPLAGGSYNEQFF,NA,TRBD2,TRBV28,TRBJ2-1
TGTGCCAGCAGTGGAGACAAATTTTCCTACGAGCAGTACTTC,CASSGDKFSYEQYF,NA,NA,TRBV25-1,TRBJ2-7
TGTGCCAGCAGCCCCGGACTAGCGGGAGCCAATGAGCAGTTCTTC,CASSPGLAGANEQFF,NA,TRBD2,TRBV7-6,TRBJ2-1
TGTGCCAGCAGTTTATACGACGGGAGCTCCTACGAGCAGTACTTC,CASSLYDGSSYEQYF,NA,NA,TRBV27,TRBJ2-7
TGTGCCAGCAGCCAAGATCTATCCAGGGGAGGGGATACGCAGTATTTT,CASSQDLSRGGDTQYF,NA,NA,TRBV4-2,TRBJ2-3
TGTGCCAGCAGCTATCGACTAGCGGGAGTCGAGGTTCCCGGGGAGCTGTTTTTT,CASSYRLAGVEVPGELFF,NA,TRBD2,TRBV7-8,TRBJ2-2
TGTGCCAGCAGCGTGGGACAGCCCTATGGCTACACCTTC,CASSVGQPYGYTF,NA,TRBD1,TRBV9,TRBJ1-2
TGTGCCATCGGTCTAGCGGGAGGAGGCACAGATACGCAGTATTTT,CAIGLAGGGTDTQYF,NA,TRBD2,TRBV10-3,TRBJ2-3
TGTGCCAGCAAGGCTAGCGGGAGAGGGTTCGGGGAGCTGTTTTTT,CASKASGRGFGELFF,once,TRBD2,TRBV27,TRBJ2-2
TGCGCCAGCAGCCTCGGGAGCCCCTCCACAGATACGCAGTATTTT,CASSLGSPSTDTQYF,once,NA,TRBV5-1,TRBJ2-3
TGTGCCAGCAGTTACGGGACAGGGGGTTTCGGCTACACCTTC,CASSYGTGGFGYTF,NA,TRBD1,TRBV6-5,TRBJ1-2
TGTGCCAGTAGTATAAGCAGGGAGGGCACAGATACGCAGTATTTT,CASSISREGTDTQYF,NA,NA,TRBV19,TRBJ2-3
TGTGCCAGCAGTTTCAGGCCTATCTACGAGCAGTACTTC,CASSFRPIYEQYF,NA,NA,TRBV6-5,TRBJ2-7
TGTGCCAGCAGCCATACAGGCTACGAGCAGTACTTC,CASSHTGYEQYF,NA,NA,TRBV5-8,TRBJ2-7
TGCGCCAGCAGCCAACTAACTAACAGGGATCTAAGGTATGGCTACACCTTC,CASSQLTNRDLRYGYTF,NA,NA,TRBV4-1,TRBJ1-2
TGTGCCTGGAGTTACAGGGGGAATCAGCCCCAGCATTTT,CAWSYRGNQPQHF,NA,TRBD1,TRBV30,TRBJ1-5